This T cell receptor beta chain stems from a study of T-cell memory formation after mild COVID-19. For the study at large: Largely, TCR clusters stayed within a single donor. General study points: Clones that contracted from day 15 to 85 were balanced CD4/CD8, while later expanders leaned CD4+. The appearance of some responding clones in pre-infection memory suggested that cross-reactive memory joined. Among contracting clones, CD4+ were mainly CM/EM and CD8+ enriched in EMRA.

Remarks on this clonotype: The antigen remains undetermined.

V lost 3 bases, J lost 7 bases, and 14 bases lay in between. The CDR3 length is 14 residues. TCRdb redid the calling of the 5' RACE reads with MiXCR, one entry per CDR3 protein. The sample consists of a few hundred thousand distinct CDR3 sequences, 15% to 20% of them appearing once. The rearrangement joins TRBV12-3 or TRBV12-4 to TRBJ2-3; D is unresolved. Material: PBMCs or a T cell subset sorted from them (not recorded which). This sequence originates from a man between 18 and 29 years old who had mild COVID-19 (a few samples of this study predate the infection). Cell type and time point are not known. The CDR3 DNA reads as TGTGCCAGCAGTTTCGCCCTCGGCCAAAATACGCAGTATTTT. Protein sequence: CASSFALGQNTQYF.